These 18 T cell receptor beta chains share one sample of origin, sequenced in a study of early T cells in non-severe SARS-CoV-2 infection. TCRdb processed the 5' RACE reads anew with MiXCR; each CDR3 protein has one entry. The sample consists of over 90,000 distinct CDR3 sequences, around 13% of them appearing once. Input material: whole blood. These receptors were taken from an adult who was a healthcare worker with PCR-confirmed SARS-CoV-2 infection or an uninfected control (not recorded which).

At least ten counts were recorded for this clonotype. The chain joins TRBV29-1 to TRBJ1-1, with D uncertain. CDR1 is SQVTM and CDR2 is ANQGSEA in the germline V gene. Trimming shortened V by 6 bases and J by 1 base, and 6 bases separated the two germline ends. The CDR3 is 11 residues long. CDR3 region: CSVIQNTEAFF. The DNA of the CDR3 is TGCAGCGTAATACAGAACACTGAAGCTTTCTTT.

In its sample, this clonotype was seen many times. This sequence joins TRBV6-2 or TRBV6-3 and TRBJ2-5; 7 nucleotides match TRBD2. V was clipped by 4 bases and J by 7 bases; unmatched bases: 9. Germline CDR1 is MNHEY and CDR2 is SVGEGT. The CDR3 is 14 residues long. CDR3 nucleotides: TGTGCCAGCAGTTCCGCGGGAGTGTTGGGGACCCAGTACTTC. This gives the protein CASSSAGVLGTQYF.

This clonotype occurred a few times. The chain couples TRBV10-3 to TRBJ2-3; D is undetermined. Trimming took off 4 bases at V and 0 bases at J, with 2 bases between the two ends. The germline V gene has CDR1 ENHRY and CDR2 SYGVKD. The CDR3 is 12 residues long. This chain's CDR3 is CAISASTDTQYF. DNA for the CDR3: TGTGCCATCAGTGCGAGCACAGATACGCAGTATTTT.

This rearrangement joins TRBV28 to TRBJ1-3; D remains unclear. V lost 2 bases and J 6 bases, leaving 5 bases between the germline ends. This CDR3 contains 12 residues. Germline assignment: CDR1 MDHEN and CDR2 SYDVKM. The CDR3 DNA is TGTGCCAGCAGTTTAGGGGAAAACACCATATATTTT. It encodes CASSLGENTIYF. Combining the CDR3 with reference TRBV28 and TRBJ1-3 gives the whole variable domain DVKVTQSSRYLVKRTGEKVFLECVQDMDHENMFWYRQDPGLGLRLIYFSYDVKMKEKGDIPEGYSVSREKKERFSLILESASTNQTSMYLCASSLGENTIYFGEGSWLTVV.

V usage is TRBV12-3 or TRBV12-4 and J usage is TRBJ2-3; D unresolved. With 1 base removed from V and 4 bases from J, the gap between germline ends came to 9 bases. The CDR3 length is 14 residues. The CDR3 spells CASSLEVGPDTQYF. Written as DNA, the CDR3 is TGTGCCAGCAGTTTAGAGGTTGGGCCAGATACGCAGTATTTT.

Of note for this clonotype: A much larger clone is a single base away; this may be a read error. The chain has TRBV29-1 and TRBJ1-1; D may be TRBD1 (5 bases). This CDR3 is 20 amino acids long. Per the germline V gene, CDR1 is SQVTM and CDR2 is ANQGSEA. CDR3 loop: CSVERRSDLGRGGVNTEAYF. The CDR3 bases are TGCAGCGTTGAAAGGCGTAGTGATTTGGGGCGAGGCGGGGTGAACACTGAAGCTTACTTT.

This clonotype was detected many times. V gene TRBV7-2 combines with J gene TRBJ1-4; 7 bases are shared with TRBD1. The CDR3 sequence is 16 residues long. CDR1 is SGHTA, CDR2 FQGNSA, per germline. V was clipped by 5 bases and J by 5 bases; unmatched bases: 11. CDR3 coding DNA: TGTGCCAGCAGCCCTAGAGACAGGGAAGGCAATGAAAAACTGTTTTTT. Translating gives CASSPRDREGNEKLFF.

This clonotype came up many times. J is TRBJ2-1 and V is TRBV29-1; 8 bases align to TRBD2. Germline loops: CDR1 SQVTM, CDR2 ANQGSEA. The length of the CDR3 is 13 residues. V was pared by 6 bases and J by 9 bases, with 10 bases of the junction left unmatched. The CDR3 protein is CSVGTSRQSEQFF. CDR3 sequence (DNA): TGCAGCGTGGGGACTAGTCGGCAGAGTGAGCAGTTCTTC.

The table lists this clonotype with a few counts. V is TRBV2 and J is TRBJ2-6; 13 bases align to TRBD2. Trimming took 6 bases from V and 4 from J; bases not matched to a gene: 3. Germline lookup yields CDR1 SNHLY and CDR2 FYNNEI. This CDR3 is 16 amino acids long. Here the CDR3 reads CASRGLAGTGANVLTF. The CDR3 nucleotides are TGTGCCAGCAGGGGACTAGCGGGAACCGGGGCCAACGTCCTGACTTTC.

The table lists this clonotype with a few counts. This chain joins TRBV12-5 and TRBJ2-3, with 7 bases identical to TRBD1. J gave up 4 bases and V 1 base, and 2 bases lay outside the gene matches. CDR1 and CDR2 from the germline V gene are LGHNT and FRNRAP. The CDR3 is 14 residues long. CDR3 sequence: CASGLGTGSDTQYF. The DNA of the CDR3 is TGTGCTAGTGGTTTGGGGACAGGTTCAGATACGCAGTATTTT.

This clonotype was picked up many times. The chain links TRBV11-2 to TRBJ2-1, with TRBD2 matching 7 bases. Trimming at V came to 2 bases and at J to 7 bases, leaving 14 bases not matched to a gene. There are 17 residues in the CDR3. Germline assignment: CDR1 SGHAT and CDR2 FQNNGV. Written as DNA, the CDR3 is TGTGCCAGCAGCTTAACCTGGGGACTACCCGAGGGGAATGAGCAGTTCTTC. Amino acids: CASSLTWGLPEGNEQFF.

This clonotype was recorded a few times. J is TRBJ2-5 and V is TRBV5-1; perhaps TRBD2 as D (5 bases). The CDR3 consists of 15 residues. V lost 4 bases and J lost 4, with 17 bases in between. CDR1 SGHRS and CDR2 YFSETQ come from the germline V gene. The CDR3 DNA reads TGCGCCAGCAGCATATTGATGGGGAGTGGAGAGACCCAGTACTTC. Translation: CASSILMGSGETQYF.

This clonotype was picked up many times. The CDR3 DNA is TGTGCCAGCAGTTATGGGACGGCCACTGAAGCTTTCTTT. It translates to CASSYGTATEAFF. V and J are TRBV6-2 or TRBV6-3 and TRBJ1-1; D may be TRBD1 (5 bases). The germline V gene encodes CDR1 MNHEY and CDR2 SVGEGT. Trimming left V 3 bases short and J 4 bases short, with 9 bases between. The CDR3 extends over 13 amino acids.

The sample holds a few counts of this clonotype. V and J are TRBV2 and TRBJ2-2; TRBD2 agrees at 8 bases. The V and J ends lost 8 bases and 2 bases, in that order; junction bases with no gene match: 4. Germline lookup yields CDR1 SNHLY and CDR2 FYNNEI. The CDR3 runs to 14 residues. The CDR3 loop is CASGGTRNTGELFF. The CDR3 region has the DNA TGTGCCAGCGGGGGGACTAGAAACACCGGGGAGCTGTTTTTT.

CDR3 nucleotide sequence: TGCAGTGCTAGACCTGGACTAGCGGGGGACTCCTACAATGAGCAGTTCTTC. Its translation is CSARPGLAGDSYNEQFF. The chain links TRBV20-1 to TRBJ2-1; 13 bases are shared with TRBD2. The CDR3 has 17 residues. J was trimmed by 0 bases and V by 2 bases; bases with no gene match: 4. Germline V gives CDR1 DFQATT, CDR2 SNEGSKA (reference sequence).

Ten or more counts support this clonotype. The chain uses TRBV29-1 and TRBJ2-5; 8 positions agree with TRBD1. Germline assignment: CDR1 SQVTM and CDR2 ANQGSEA. V was pared by 1 base and J by 7 bases, with 8 bases of the junction left unmatched. The CDR3 loop spans 14 amino acids. Written as DNA, the CDR3 is TGCAGCGTTGAAGCCCAGGGGGCGATGGGGACCCAGTACTTC. This encodes CSVEAQGAMGTQYF. Supplemented by reference TRBV29-1 and TRBJ2-5, the full variable domain reads SAVISQKPSRDICQRGTSLTIQCQVDSQVTMMFWYRQQPGQSLTLIATANQGSEATYESGFVIDKFPISRPNLTFSTLTVSNMSPEDSSIYLCSVEAQGAMGTQYFGPGTRLLVL.

This sequence joins TRBV18 and TRBJ2-7; no clear D gene. Germline V gene lookup returns CDR1 KGHSH and CDR2 LQKENI. Trimming took off 3 bases at V and 0 bases at J, with 12 bases between the two ends. This CDR3 spans 15 amino acids. This chain's CDR3 is CASSPFSSFSYEQYF. CDR3 DNA: TGTGCCAGCTCACCTTTTTCCTCGTTCTCCTACGAGCAGTACTTC.

This clonotype has ten or more counts. The genes are TRBV19 and TRBJ2-6, with D unclear. The CDR3 extends over 15 amino acids. Trimming removed 5 bases at V and 0 bases at J, with 8 bases between. Germline V gene lookup returns CDR1 LNHDA and CDR2 SQIVND (reference sequence). In DNA form, the CDR3 reads TGTGCCAGTAGTCCGACGGCCTCTGGGGCCAACGTCCTGACTTTC. Translation: CASSPTASGANVLTF.